The present T cell receptor (beta chain) was sequenced within a study of control samples from healthy donors and cancer patients. Measured with immunoSEQ multiplex PCR; TCRdb has only the in-frame clones, and not every one. Of roughly 80,000 clones listed, approximately 90% are singletons. Trimming removed 6 bases from V and 4 bases from J, with 10 bases in between. The CDR3 spans 13 residues. Germline assignment: CDR1 KGHSH and CDR2 LQKENI. This clonotype originated in a woman aged 45-59 years in good health. The genes are TRBV18 and TRBJ2-1, with D hard to call. The sequenced material came from blood. CDR3 amino acids: CASSPEGYNEQFF. The CDR3 DNA reads as TGTGCCAGCTCCCCTGAAGGGTACAATGAGCAGTTCTTC.